Below are 20 T cell receptor beta chains sequenced from a single sample in a study of blood T cell repertoires in COVID-19. Assay: immunoSEQ multiplex PCR; the TCRdb copy retains only in-frame clones and omits some. This sample carries roughly 280,000 clones, roughly 90% of them seen once, and the ten largest clones take 2.5% to 3.5%. Source material: PBMCs or T cells enriched from blood (not recorded which). These receptors were taken from a woman in her forties or fifties who had recovered from COVID-19.

This chain connects TRBV6-2 or TRBV6-3 to TRBJ2-5; the match to TRBD2 covers 11 bases. This CDR3 is 17 amino acids long. CDR1 and CDR2 (germline): MNHEY, SVGEGT. V lost 3 bases and J lost 3; bases outside the gene matches: 9. This CDR3 reads CASSYDSTSGRKETQYF. The CDR3 bases are TGTGCCAGCAGTTATGATTCAACTAGCGGGAGAAAAGAGACCCAGTACTTC.

The V and J genes are TRBV28 and TRBJ1-3; D is unresolved. Between the trimmed V and J ends, which lost 7 bases and 4 bases, there was a span of 17 bases. CDR3 length equals 15 residues. The germline gives CDR1 MDHEN, CDR2 SYDVKM. The CDR3 here is CASTPGGYSGNTIYF. CDR3 DNA sequence: TGTGCCAGCACCCCGGGAGGGTATTCAGGAAACACCATATATTTT.

In this sample, this clone turned up a few times. This rearrangement joins TRBV10-1 to TRBJ1-3; perhaps TRBD1 as D (6 bases). This CDR3 has 15 amino acids. Germline assignment: CDR1 WNHNN and CDR2 SYGVQD (reference sequence). The V end was cut by 0 bases, the J end by 0 bases, with 6 bases between. The CDR3 DNA follows: TGCGCCAGCAGTGAGTCGACAGGCTCTGGAAACACCATATATTTT. Its protein is CASSESTGSGNTIYF.

The CDR3 DNA reads TGTGCCACCAGCGACAGGGTGACCGACACCGGGGAGCTGTTTTTT. This sequence encodes CATSDRVTDTGELFF. The chain uses TRBV24-1 and TRBJ2-2, with TRBD1 matching 7 bases. V shed 7 bases and J 3 bases; nucleotides not matched to a gene: 7. The CDR3 covers 15 residues. CDR1 is KGHDR and CDR2 is SFDVKD in the germline V gene.

The chain recombines TRBV5-1 with TRBJ1-1, with D unclear. V was clipped by 7 bases and J by 5 bases, with 9 bases between them. The germline V gene has CDR1 SGHRS and CDR2 YFSETQ. The CDR3 runs 11 residues. DNA of the CDR3: TGCGCCAGCCGAGGCTATACTGAAGCTTTCTTT. Its protein product is CASRGYTEAFF.

The chain combines TRBV20-1 with TRBJ1-2; 8 bases line up with TRBD1. Germline lookup yields CDR1 DFQATT and CDR2 SNEGSKA (reference sequence). V was clipped by 3 bases and J by 2 bases; unmatched bases: 8. The CDR3 consists of 15 residues. CDR3: CSASHLQGANYGYTF. CDR3 DNA sequence: TGCAGTGCTAGTCACTTGCAGGGGGCGAACTATGGCTACACCTTC.

The chain carries TRBV6-5 and TRBJ2-3, with a possible D match to TRBD2 (6 bases). This CDR3 is built from 14 residues. Germline lookup yields CDR1 MNHEY and CDR2 SVGAGI. Trimming left V 8 bases short and J 1 base short, with 13 bases between. Written as DNA, the CDR3 is TGTGCCAGCTCCGGGGGATGGGGCACAGATACGCAGTATTTT. Its translation: CASSGGWGTDTQYF.

J is TRBJ1-4 and V is TRBV5-1; 7 bases line up with TRBD1. CDR3 length: 14 residues. V lost 4 bases and J lost 7; bases outside the gene matches: 7. Germline V CDR1 and CDR2: SGHRS, YFSETQ. CDR3 DNA sequence: TGCGCCAGCAGCCAACAGGGGATGCGTGAAAAACTGTTTTTT. Translating gives CASSQQGMREKLFF.

The chain links TRBV11-2 to TRBJ2-1, with 7 bases aligning to TRBD2. CDR1 and CDR2 (germline): SGHAT, FQNNGV. The CDR3 is made up of 14 amino acids. After removal of 0 bases from V and 7 bases from J, the junction contained 3 bases not matched to a gene. The CDR3 DNA follows: TGTGCCAGCAGCTTAGAGTACGGGAGGAATGAGCAGTTCTTC. Amino acid sequence: CASSLEYGRNEQFF.

The CDR3, as DNA: TGTGCCTGGAGTGTACAACACCTCCGGGCTGAAGCTTTCTTT. This encodes CAWSVQHLRAEAFF. V is TRBV30 and J is TRBJ1-1; D not resolved. Germline V gives CDR1 GTSNPN, CDR2 SVGIG (reference sequence). The germline V and J ends were trimmed by 0 bases and 6 bases, with 14 bases remaining between them. The CDR3 length is 14 residues. Full variable domain (outside the CDR3, taken from reference TRBV30 and TRBJ1-1): SQTIHQWPATLVQPVGSPLSLECTVEGTSNPNLYWYRQAAGRGLQLLFYSVGIGQISSEVPQNLSASRPQDRQFILSSKKLLLSDSGFYLCAWSVQHLRAEAFFGQGTRLTVV.

The rearrangement links TRBV4-3 to TRBJ1-5; D is ambiguous. The CDR3 covers 14 residues. Germline V lookup: CDR1 LGHNA, CDR2 YSLEER. Deletions cut 2 bases from V and 0 bases from J, with 5 bases between. In DNA form, the CDR3 reads TGCGCCAGCAGCCAAATATATAGCAATCAGCCCCAGCATTTT. Protein sequence: CASSQIYSNQPQHF.

A note on this clone: One junction end does not reproduce the germline sequence, and a read error may be involved. The chain employs TRBV7-7 and TRBJ2-7; weak D call: TRBD1 (5 bases). Germline V lookup: CDR1 SSHAT, CDR2 FNYEAQ (reference sequence). The length of the CDR3 is 14 residues. CDR3 region: CASSQERGSYEQYF. CDR3 nucleotide sequence: TGTGCTAGCAGCCAGGAAAGGGGCTCCTACGAGCAGTACTTC. Together with reference TRBV7-7 and TRBJ2-7, the CDR3 gives the full variable domain: GAGVSQSPRYKVTKRGQDVTLRCDPISSHATLYWYQQALGQGPEFLTYFNYEAQPDKSGLPSDRFSAERPEGSISTLTIQRTEQRDSAMYRCASSQERGSYEQYFGPGTRLTVT.

V is TRBV11-3 and J is TRBJ2-1; TRBD2 is a possible D gene (6 bases). V lost 1 base to trimming and J lost 7 bases, with 14 bases between them. In germline, CDR1 is SGHNT, CDR2 YENEEA. This CDR3 has 15 amino acids. The CDR3 sequence is CASSLGGNGGNEQFF. DNA of the CDR3: TGTGCCAGCAGCTTAGGGGGTAACGGGGGAAATGAGCAGTTCTTC.

This clone was counted between two and nine times. CDR3 DNA sequence: TGTGCCAGCAGTAGGGGTAATAATTCACCCCTCCACTTT. Translated: CASSRGNNSPLHF. This rearrangement joins TRBV28 to TRBJ1-6; D perhaps matches TRBD1 (5 bases). From germline, CDR1 is MDHEN and CDR2 SYDVKM. The germline V and J ends were trimmed by 5 bases and 5 bases, with 7 bases remaining between them. CDR3 length: 13 amino acids.

The chain recombines TRBV28 with TRBJ1-5; 7 nucleotides line up with TRBD1. V gave up 3 bases and J gave up 6 bases; unmatched junction bases: 8. Germline V gives CDR1 MDHEN, CDR2 SYDVKM. This CDR3 is built from 15 residues. CDR3 sequence reads: CASSFGRGAGQPQHF. CDR3 bases: TGTGCCAGCAGTTTCGGCAGGGGGGCAGGTCAGCCCCAGCATTTT.

This chain connects TRBV2 to TRBJ1-5; TRBD1 is a possible D gene (6 bases). V gave up 6 bases and J gave up 1 base, with 13 bases separating them. Germline V lookup: CDR1 SNHLY, CDR2 FYNNEI. The CDR3 is 15 amino acids. The CDR3 reads CASRLQGNSNQPQHF. Written as DNA, the CDR3 is TGTGCCAGCAGACTACAGGGTAACAGCAATCAGCCCCAGCATTTT.

The V and J genes are TRBV27 and TRBJ2-7; the match to TRBD2 covers 9 bases. The junction had 4 bases not matched to a gene; V was cut back by 8 bases and J by 2 bases. The length of the CDR3 is 13 residues. Germline values: CDR1 MNHEY, CDR2 SMNVEV (reference sequence). The CDR3 loop is CASSRGRAYEQYF. The CDR3 DNA is TGTGCCAGCTCTCGCGGGAGGGCCTACGAGCAGTACTTC.

As to this clone: The sample has other DNA sequences that encode this CDR3 too. The genes are TRBV7-2 and TRBJ2-5, with 10 nucleotides matching TRBD1. J gave up 1 base and V 5 bases, and 1 base lay outside the gene matches. Germline CDR1 and CDR2: SGHTA and FQGNSA. This CDR3 contains 14 residues. The CDR3 DNA follows: TGTGCCAGCAGCCGGGACAGGGGCCAAGAGACCCAGTACTTC. Amino acid sequence: CASSRDRGQETQYF.

A single count supports this clone. The genes are TRBV28 and TRBJ2-3, with 7 bases identical to TRBD1. Germline V gene sequence: CDR1 MDHEN, CDR2 SYDVKM. The J segment lost 2 bases and the V segment lost 5 bases, leaving 4 bases of the junction unmatched. The CDR3 contains 14 residues. Here the CDR3 reads CASSRDRLTDTQYF. For the CDR3, the DNA is TGTGCCAGCAGTAGGGACAGACTCACAGATACGCAGTATTTT.

Comments on this clone: The sample contains more than one DNA sequence encoding this CDR3. The CDR3, as DNA: TGTGCCAGCAGAGTAGACAGGAACTATGGCTACACCTTC. It translates to CASRVDRNYGYTF. The chain links TRBV2 to TRBJ1-2, with a weak D call TRBD1 (6 bases). The CDR3 runs 13 residues. V gave up 6 bases and J gave up 2 bases, with 10 bases separating them. The germline V gene encodes CDR1 SNHLY and CDR2 FYNNEI.